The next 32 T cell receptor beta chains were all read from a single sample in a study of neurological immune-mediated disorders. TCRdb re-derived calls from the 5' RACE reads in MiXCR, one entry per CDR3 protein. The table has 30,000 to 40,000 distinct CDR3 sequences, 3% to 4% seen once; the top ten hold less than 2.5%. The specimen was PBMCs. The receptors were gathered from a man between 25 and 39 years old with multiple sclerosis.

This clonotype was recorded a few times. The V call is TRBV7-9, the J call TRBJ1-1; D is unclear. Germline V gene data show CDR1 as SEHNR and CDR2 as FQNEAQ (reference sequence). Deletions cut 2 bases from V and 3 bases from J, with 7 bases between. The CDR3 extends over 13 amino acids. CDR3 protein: CASSLQRDTEAFF. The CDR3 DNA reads TGTGCCAGCAGCTTACAGAGGGACACTGAAGCTTTCTTT.

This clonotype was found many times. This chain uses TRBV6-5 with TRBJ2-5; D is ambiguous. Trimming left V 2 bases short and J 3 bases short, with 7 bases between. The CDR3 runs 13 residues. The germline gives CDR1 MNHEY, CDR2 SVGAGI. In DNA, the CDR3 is TGTGCCAGCAGTTACACGTTGAAAGAGACCCAGTACTTC. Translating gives CASSYTLKETQYF.

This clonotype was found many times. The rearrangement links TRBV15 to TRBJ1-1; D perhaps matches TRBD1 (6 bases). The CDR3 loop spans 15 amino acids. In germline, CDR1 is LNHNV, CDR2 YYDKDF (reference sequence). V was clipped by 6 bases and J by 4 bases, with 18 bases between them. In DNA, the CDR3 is TGTGCCACCAGAAGGGTCCTAGACAGGTCCACTGAAGCTTTCTTT. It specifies CATRRVLDRSTEAFF.

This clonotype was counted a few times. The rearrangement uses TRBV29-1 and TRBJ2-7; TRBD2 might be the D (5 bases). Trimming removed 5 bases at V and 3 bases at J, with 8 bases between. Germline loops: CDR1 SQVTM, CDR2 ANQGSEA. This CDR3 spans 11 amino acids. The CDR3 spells CSVRRDYEQYF. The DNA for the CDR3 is TGCAGCGTTCGCCGGGACTACGAGCAGTACTTC.

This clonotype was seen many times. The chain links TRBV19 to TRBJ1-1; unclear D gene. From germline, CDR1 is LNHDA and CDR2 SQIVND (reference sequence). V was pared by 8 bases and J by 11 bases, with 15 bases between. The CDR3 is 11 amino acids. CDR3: CASGTVTGAFF. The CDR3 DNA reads TGTGCCAGTGGTACAGTTACTGGGGCTTTCTTT. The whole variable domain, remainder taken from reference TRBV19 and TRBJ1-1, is DGGITQSPKYLFRKEGQNVTLSCEQNLNHDAMYWYRQDPGQGLRLIYYSQIVNDFQKGDIAEGYSVSREKKESFPLTVTSAQKNPTAFYLCASGTVTGAFFGQGTRLTVV.

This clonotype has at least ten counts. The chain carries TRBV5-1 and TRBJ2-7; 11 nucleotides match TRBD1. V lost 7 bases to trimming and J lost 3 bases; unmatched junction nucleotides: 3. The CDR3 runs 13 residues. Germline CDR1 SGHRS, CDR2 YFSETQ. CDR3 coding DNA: TGCGCCAGCGGGACAGGGGGTGACTACGAGCAGTACTTC. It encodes CASGTGGDYEQYF. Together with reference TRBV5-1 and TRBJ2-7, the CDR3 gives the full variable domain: KAGVTQTPRYLIKTRGQQVTLSCSPISGHRSVSWYQQTPGQGLQFLFEYFSETQRNKGNFPGRFSGRQFSNSRSEMNVSTLELGDSALYLCASGTGGDYEQYFGPGTRLTVT.

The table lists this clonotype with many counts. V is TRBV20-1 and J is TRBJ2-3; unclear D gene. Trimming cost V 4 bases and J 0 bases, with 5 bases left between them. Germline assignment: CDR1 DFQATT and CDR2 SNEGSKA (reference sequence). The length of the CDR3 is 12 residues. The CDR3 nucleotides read TGCAGTGCTACCACTAGCACAGATACGCAGTATTTT. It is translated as CSATTSTDTQYF.

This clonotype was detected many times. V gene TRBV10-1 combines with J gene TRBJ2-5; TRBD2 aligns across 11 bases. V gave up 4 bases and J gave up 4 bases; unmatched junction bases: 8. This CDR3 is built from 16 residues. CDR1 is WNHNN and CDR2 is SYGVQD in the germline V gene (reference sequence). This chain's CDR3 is CASSAASGGLGETQYF. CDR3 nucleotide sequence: TGCGCCAGCAGTGCGGCTAGCGGGGGGTTAGGAGAGACCCAGTACTTC.

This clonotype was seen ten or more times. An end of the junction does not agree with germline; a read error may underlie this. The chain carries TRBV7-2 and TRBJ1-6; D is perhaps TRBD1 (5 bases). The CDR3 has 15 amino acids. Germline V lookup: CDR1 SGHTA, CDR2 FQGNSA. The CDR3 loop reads CASNPRVEYNSPLNF. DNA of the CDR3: TGTGCCAGCAACCCCAGGGTGGAATATAATTCACCCCTCAACTTT.

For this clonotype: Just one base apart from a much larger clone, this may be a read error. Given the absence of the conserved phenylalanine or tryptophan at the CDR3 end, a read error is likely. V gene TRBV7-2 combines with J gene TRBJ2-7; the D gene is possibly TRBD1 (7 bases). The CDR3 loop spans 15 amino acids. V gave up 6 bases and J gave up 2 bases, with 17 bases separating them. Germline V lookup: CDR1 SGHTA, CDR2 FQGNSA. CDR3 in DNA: TGTGCCAGCAGTCTAGGAGGGACAGTGACCTACGAGCAGTACATC. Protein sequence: CASSLGGTVTYEQYI.

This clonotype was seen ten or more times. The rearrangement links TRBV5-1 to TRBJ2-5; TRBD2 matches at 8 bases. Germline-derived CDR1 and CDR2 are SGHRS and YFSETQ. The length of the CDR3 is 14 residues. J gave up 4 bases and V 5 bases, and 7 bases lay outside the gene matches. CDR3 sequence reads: CASRSTSERETQYF. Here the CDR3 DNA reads TGCGCCAGCAGATCGACTAGCGAGAGAGAGACCCAGTACTTC.

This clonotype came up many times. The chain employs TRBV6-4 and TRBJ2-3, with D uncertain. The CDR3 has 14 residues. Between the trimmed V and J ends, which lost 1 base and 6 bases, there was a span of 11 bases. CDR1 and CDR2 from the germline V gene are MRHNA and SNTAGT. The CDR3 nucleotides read TGTGCCAGCAGTGACTTTGATGGTGGGGATACGCAGTATTTT. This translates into CASSDFDGGDTQYF.

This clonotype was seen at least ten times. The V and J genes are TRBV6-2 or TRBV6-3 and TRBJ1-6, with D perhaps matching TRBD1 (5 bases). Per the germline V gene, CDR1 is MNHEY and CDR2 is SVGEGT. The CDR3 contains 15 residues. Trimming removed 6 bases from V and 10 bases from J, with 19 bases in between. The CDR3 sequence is CASRRGLNWESPLHF. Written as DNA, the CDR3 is TGTGCCAGCAGGAGGGGTTTGAACTGGGAATCACCCCTCCACTTT.

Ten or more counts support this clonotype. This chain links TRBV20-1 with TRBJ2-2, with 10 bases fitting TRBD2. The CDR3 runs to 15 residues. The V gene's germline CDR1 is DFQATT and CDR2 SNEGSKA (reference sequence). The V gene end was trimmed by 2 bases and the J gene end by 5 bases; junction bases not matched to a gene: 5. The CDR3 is CSARPTSGVTGELFF. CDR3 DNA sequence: TGCAGTGCTAGACCCACTAGCGGGGTTACCGGGGAGCTGTTTTTT.

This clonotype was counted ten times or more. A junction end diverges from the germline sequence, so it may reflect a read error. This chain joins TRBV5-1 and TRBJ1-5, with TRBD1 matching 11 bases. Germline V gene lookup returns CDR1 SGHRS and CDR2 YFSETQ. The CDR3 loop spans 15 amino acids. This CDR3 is CASSWGTGGNQPQNF. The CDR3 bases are TGCGCCAGCAGCTGGGGGACAGGGGGTAATCAGCCCCAGAATTTT.

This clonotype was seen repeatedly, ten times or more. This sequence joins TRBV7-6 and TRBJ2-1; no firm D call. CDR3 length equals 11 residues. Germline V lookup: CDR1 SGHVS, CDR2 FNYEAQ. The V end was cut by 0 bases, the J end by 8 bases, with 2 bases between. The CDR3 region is CASSLADEQFF. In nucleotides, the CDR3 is TGTGCCAGCAGCTTAGCCGATGAGCAGTTCTTC.

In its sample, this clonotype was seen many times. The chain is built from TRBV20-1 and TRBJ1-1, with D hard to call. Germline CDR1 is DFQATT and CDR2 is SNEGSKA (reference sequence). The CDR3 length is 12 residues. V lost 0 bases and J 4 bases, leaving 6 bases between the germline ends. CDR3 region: CSAREPLTEAFF. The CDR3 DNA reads TGCAGTGCTAGAGAACCGCTCACTGAAGCTTTCTTT.

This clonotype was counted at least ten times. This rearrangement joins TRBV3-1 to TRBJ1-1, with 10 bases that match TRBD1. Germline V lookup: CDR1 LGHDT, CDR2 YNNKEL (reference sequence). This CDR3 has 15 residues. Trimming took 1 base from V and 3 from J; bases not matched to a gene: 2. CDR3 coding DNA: TGTGCCAGCAGCCAAGGGACAGGGGGGTACACTGAAGCTTTCTTT. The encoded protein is CASSQGTGGYTEAFF.

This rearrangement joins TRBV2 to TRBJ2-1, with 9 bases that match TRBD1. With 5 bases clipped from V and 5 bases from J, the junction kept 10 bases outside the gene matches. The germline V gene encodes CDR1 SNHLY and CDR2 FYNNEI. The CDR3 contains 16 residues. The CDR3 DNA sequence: TGTGCCAGCAGTAAGGGACAGGGAGAATATAACAATGAGCAGTTCTTC. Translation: CASSKGQGEYNNEQFF.

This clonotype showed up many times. CDR3 DNA: TGCGCCAGCAGCTTGTCCCTTATTGCCACTGAAGCTTTCTTT. The encoded protein is CASSLSLIATEAFF. The rearrangement uses TRBV5-1 and TRBJ1-1; no reliable D call. Germline V gene lookup returns CDR1 SGHRS and CDR2 YFSETQ. The CDR3 has 14 amino acids. V shed 1 base and J shed 4 bases, with 11 bases lying between them.

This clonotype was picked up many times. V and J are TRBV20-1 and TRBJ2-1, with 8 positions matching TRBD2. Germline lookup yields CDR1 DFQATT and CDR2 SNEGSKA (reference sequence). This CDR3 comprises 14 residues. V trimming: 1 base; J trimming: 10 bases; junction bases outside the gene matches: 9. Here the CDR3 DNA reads TGCAGTGCTAGAGGCGAGACTAGCGACCGCGAGCAGTTCTTC. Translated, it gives CSARGETSDREQFF.

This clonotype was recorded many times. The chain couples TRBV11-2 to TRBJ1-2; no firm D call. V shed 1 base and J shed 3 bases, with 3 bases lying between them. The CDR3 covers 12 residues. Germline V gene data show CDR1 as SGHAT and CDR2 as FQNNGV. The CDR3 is CASSLVDYGYTF. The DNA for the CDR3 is TGTGCCAGCAGCTTAGTAGACTATGGCTACACCTTC.

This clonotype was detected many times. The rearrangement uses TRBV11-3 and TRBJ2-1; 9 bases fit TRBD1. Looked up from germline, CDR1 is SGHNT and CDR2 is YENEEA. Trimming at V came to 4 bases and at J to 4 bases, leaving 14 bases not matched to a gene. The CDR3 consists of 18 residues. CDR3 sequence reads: CASSSGTGSRGRYNEQFF. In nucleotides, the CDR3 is TGTGCCAGCAGCTCCGGGACAGGGAGCAGAGGAAGGTACAATGAGCAGTTCTTC.

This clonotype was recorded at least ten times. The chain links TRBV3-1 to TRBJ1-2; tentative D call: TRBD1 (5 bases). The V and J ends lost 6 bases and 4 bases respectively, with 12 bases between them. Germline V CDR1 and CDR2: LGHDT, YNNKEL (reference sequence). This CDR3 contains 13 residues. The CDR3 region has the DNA TGTGCCAGCAGTCGTCAGGGACCCTATGGCTACACCTTC. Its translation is CASSRQGPYGYTF.

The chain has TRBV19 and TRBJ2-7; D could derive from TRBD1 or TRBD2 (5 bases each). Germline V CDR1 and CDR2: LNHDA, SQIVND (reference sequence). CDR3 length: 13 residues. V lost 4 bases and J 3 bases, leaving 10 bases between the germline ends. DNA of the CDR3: TGTGCCAGTAGTACGGGACCAGGCTACGAGCAGTACTTC. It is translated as CASSTGPGYEQYF.

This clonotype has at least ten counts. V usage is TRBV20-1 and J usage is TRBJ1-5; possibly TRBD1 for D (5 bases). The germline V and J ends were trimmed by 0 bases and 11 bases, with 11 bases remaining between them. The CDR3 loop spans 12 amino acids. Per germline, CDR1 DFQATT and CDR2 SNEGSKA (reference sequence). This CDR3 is CSARDAGGAQHF. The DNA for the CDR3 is TGCAGTGCTAGAGATGCCGGAGGGGCCCAGCATTTT.

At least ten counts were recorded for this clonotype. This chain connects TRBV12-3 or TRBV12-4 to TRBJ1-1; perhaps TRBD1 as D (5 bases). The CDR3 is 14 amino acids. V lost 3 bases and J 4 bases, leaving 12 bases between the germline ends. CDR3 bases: TGTGCCAGCAGTTTTCAGGGACGGGGCACTGAAGCTTTCTTT. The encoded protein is CASSFQGRGTEAFF.

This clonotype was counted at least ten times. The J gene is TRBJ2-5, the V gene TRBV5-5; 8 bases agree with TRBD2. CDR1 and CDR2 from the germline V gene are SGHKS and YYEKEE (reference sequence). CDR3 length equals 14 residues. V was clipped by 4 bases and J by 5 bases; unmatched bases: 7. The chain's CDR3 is CASSMRGAGETQYF. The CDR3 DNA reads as TGTGCCAGCAGCATGCGGGGGGCCGGGGAGACCCAGTACTTC.

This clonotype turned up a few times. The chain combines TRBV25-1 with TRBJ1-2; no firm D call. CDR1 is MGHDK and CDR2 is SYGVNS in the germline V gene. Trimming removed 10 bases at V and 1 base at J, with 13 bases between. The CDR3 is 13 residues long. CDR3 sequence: CATKLHDNYGYTF. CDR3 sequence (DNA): TGTGCCACCAAACTACATGATAACTATGGCTACACCTTC.

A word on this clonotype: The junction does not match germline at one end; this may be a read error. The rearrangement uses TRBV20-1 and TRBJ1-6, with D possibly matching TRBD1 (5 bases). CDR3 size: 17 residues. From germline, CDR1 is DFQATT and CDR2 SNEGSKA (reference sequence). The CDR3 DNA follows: TGCAGTCTTCGACAGATATCCCCGGAGACTTATAATTCACCCCTCAACTTT. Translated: CSLRQISPETYNSPLNF.

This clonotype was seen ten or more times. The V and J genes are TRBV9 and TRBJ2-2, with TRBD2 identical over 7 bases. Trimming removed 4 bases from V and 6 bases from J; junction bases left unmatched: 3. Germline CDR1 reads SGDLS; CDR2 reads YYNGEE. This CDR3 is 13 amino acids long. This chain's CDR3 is CASSPRGAGELFF. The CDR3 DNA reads TGTGCCAGCAGCCCCCGGGGGGCCGGGGAGCTGTTTTTT.

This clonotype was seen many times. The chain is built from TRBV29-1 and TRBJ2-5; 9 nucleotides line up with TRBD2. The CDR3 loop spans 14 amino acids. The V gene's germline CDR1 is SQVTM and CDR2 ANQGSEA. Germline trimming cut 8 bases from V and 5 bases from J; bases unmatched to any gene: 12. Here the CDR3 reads CSIGLAGIAETQYF. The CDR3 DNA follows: TGCAGCATAGGGCTAGCGGGGATCGCGGAGACCCAGTACTTC.